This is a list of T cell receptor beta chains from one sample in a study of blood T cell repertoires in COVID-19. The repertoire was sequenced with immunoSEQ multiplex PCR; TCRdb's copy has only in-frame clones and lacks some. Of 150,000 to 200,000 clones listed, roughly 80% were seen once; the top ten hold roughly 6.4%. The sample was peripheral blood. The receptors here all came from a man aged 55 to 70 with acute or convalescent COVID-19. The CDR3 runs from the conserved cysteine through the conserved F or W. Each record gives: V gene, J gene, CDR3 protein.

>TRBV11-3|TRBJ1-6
CASSLGGWGSPLHF
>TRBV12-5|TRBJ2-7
CASGGRQVYEQYF
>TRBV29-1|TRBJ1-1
CSDGDTNTEAFF
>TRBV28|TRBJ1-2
CASSDSPYGYTF
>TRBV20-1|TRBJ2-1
CSASRGDNEQFF
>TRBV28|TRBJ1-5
CASSPPVGQSNQPQHF
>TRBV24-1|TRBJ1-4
CATSDEPGQGTEKLFF
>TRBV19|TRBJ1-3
CASSIGRGSGNTIYF
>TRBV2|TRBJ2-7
CASSDGGGPYEQYF
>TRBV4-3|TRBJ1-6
CASSPHLESGLSSYNSPLHF
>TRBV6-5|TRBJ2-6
CASSYSAGTGANVLTF
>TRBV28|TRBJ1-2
CASSRGSYGYTF
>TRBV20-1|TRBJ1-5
CSASGTGMGLGNQPQHF
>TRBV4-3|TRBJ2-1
CASSQVSGGAPYNEQFF
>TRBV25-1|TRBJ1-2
CASSAGGYGYTF
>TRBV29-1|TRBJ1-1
CSVTGTGVNTEAFF
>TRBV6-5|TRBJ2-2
CASGQTNTGELFF
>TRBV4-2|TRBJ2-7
CASSQDAGFGGQYF